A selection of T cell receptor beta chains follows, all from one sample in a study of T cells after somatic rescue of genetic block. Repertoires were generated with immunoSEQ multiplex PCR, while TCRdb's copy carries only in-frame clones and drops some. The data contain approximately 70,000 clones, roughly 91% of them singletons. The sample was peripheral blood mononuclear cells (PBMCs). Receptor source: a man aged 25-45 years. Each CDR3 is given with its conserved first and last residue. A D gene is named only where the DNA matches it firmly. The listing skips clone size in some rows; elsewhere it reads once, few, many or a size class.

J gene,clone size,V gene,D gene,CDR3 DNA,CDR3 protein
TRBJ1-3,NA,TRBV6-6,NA,TGTGCCAGCAGTTACCGGACACCGAGCTCTGGAAACACCATATATTTT,CASSYRTPSSGNTIYF
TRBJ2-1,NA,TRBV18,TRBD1,TGTGCCAGCTCACAGGACAGGGGCTACAATGAGCAGTTCTTC,CASSQDRGYNEQFF
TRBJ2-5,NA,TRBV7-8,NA,TGTGCCATCATAAGGGAGACCCAGTACTTC,CAIIRETQYF
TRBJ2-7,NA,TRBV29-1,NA,TGCAGCGTTGAATCGGATTCCTACGAGCAGTACTTC,CSVESDSYEQYF
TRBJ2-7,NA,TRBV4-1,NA,TGCGCCAGCAGCCAGCCGGAGAGGGCCACCTACGAGCAGTACTTC,CASSQPERATYEQYF
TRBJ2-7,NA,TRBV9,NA,TGTGCCAGCAGCGTAGGGACAGCCTACGAGCAGTACTTC,CASSVGTAYEQYF
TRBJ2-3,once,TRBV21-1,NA,TGTGCCAGCAGCAACGGACAGGGGGCGGATACGCAGTATTTT,CASSNGQGADTQYF
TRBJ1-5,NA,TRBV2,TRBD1,TGTGCCAGCAGTACAGGGGGCGGAAAGCCCCAGCATTTT,CASSTGGGKPQHF
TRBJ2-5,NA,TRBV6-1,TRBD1,TGTGCCAGCCTAGGACAGGCAAAAGAGACCCAGTACTTC,CASLGQAKETQYF
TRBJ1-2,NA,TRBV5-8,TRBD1,TGTGCCAGCAGCTTGGGGAGGGGGCTTGGCTACACCTTC,CASSLGRGLGYTF
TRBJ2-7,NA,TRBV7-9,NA,TGTGCCAGCAGCTTAGTAGGGGGGCTGGACGAGCAGTACTTC,CASSLVGGLDEQYF